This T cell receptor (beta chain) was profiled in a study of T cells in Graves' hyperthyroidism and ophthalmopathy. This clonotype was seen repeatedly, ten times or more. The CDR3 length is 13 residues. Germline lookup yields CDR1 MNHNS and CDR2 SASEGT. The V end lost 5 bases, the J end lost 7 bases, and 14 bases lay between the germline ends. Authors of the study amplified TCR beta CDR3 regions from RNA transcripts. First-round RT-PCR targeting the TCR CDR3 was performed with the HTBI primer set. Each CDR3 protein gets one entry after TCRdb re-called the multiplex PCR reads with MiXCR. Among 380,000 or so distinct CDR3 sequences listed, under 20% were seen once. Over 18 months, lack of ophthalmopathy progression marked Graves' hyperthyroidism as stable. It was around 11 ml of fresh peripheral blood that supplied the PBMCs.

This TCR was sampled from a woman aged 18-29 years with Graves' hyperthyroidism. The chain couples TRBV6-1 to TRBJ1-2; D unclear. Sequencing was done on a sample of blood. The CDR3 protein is CASSPPGSPGYTF. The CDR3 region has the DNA TGTGCCAGCAGTCCCCCGGGTTCCCCTGGCTACACCTTC.